This TCR beta chain was captured by sequencing in a study of shared clonotypes between healthy human individuals. At the level of the study: Contributing individuals were two females and a few males aged 18 to 49. General observations from the study: Researchers sampled only blood; tissue repertoires likely differ.

The team ran DNA from unsorted PBMCs on ten immunoSEQ deep assay plates for sequencing. Using immunoSEQ multiplex PCR, the repertoire was profiled, and TCRdb retains in-frame clones only, with some absent. The sample carries about 460,000 clones, more than 70% recorded once. With regard to this clone: The antigen is undetermined.

V lost 3 bases, J lost 3 bases, and 11 bases lay in between. CDR3 length: 15 amino acids. The germline V gene encodes CDR1 KGHSH and CDR2 LQKENI. Sequences were obtained from PBMCs. The clonotype was recovered from a woman in her thirties or forties in good health. Some clones in this sample may be carry-over from other donors' samples. V gene TRBV18 combines with J gene TRBJ2-2; maybe TRBD2 (6 bases). CDR3 region: CASSPSSEDTGELFF. The CDR3 region has the DNA TGTGCCAGCTCACCCTCTAGCGAAGACACCGGGGAGCTGTTTTTT.